Below are 26 T cell receptor beta chains sequenced from a single sample in a study of T cell responses to AZD1222 COVID-19 vaccine. Profiled with immunoSEQ multiplex PCR; TCRdb holds only in-frame clones, not every one. The sample yields around 78,000 clones, under 90% seen once. The specimen comprised peripheral blood, sampled 28 days after the second AZD1222 dose. The receptors originated from an adult who received the AZD1222 COVID-19 vaccine.

The V and J genes are TRBV2 and TRBJ1-1; D is possibly TRBD1 (6 bases). V was clipped by 7 bases and J by 0 bases, with 12 bases between them. The CDR3 has 14 residues. From germline, CDR1 is SNHLY and CDR2 FYNNEI. CDR3 sequence reads: CASNVGALNTEAFF. CDR3 nucleotide sequence: TGTGCCAGCAACGTGGGGGCTTTGAACACTGAAGCTTTCTTT.

CDR3 region: CAWTQTGDGYTF. The CDR3 nucleotides read TGTGCCTGGACTCAGACAGGGGATGGCTACACCTTC. The chain combines TRBV30 with TRBJ1-2; 8 positions agree with TRBD1. CDR1 and CDR2 from the germline V gene are GTSNPN and SVGIG (reference sequence). The J segment lost 6 bases and the V segment lost 4 bases, leaving 4 bases of the junction unmatched. This CDR3 contains 12 residues. Full variable domain (missing parts from reference TRBV30 and TRBJ1-2): SQTIHQWPATLVQPVGSPLSLECTVEGTSNPNLYWYRQAAGRGLQLLFYSVGIGQISSEVPQNLSASRPQDRQFILSSKKLLLSDSGFYLCAWTQTGDGYTFGSGTRLTVV.

V is TRBV18 and J is TRBJ1-3; 9 nucleotides line up with TRBD1. CDR1 and CDR2 (germline): KGHSH, LQKENI. The CDR3 spans 16 residues. The ends lost 5 bases at V and 0 bases at J; junction bases unmatched: 5. For the CDR3, the DNA is TGTGCCAGCTCAGCGGGACAGGGAGGCTCTGGAAACACCATATATTTT. Its protein product is CASSAGQGGSGNTIYF.

The chain combines TRBV24-1 with TRBJ1-1; 9 nucleotides align to TRBD1. The CDR3 loop spans 13 amino acids. CDR1 KGHDR and CDR2 SFDVKD come from the germline V gene. The V and J ends lost 4 bases and 8 bases, in that order; junction bases with no gene match: 4. CDR3 residues: CATSDLDRGEAFF. In DNA form, the CDR3 reads TGTGCCACCAGTGACCTGGACAGGGGAGAAGCTTTCTTT.

This chain joins TRBV5-5 and TRBJ1-2; 7 bases fit TRBD1. Germline loops: CDR1 SGHKS, CDR2 YYEKEE (reference sequence). CDR3 length: 18 residues. The ends lost 1 base at V and 4 bases at J; junction bases unmatched: 16. This CDR3 is CASSLTSGTDLSVYGYTF. CDR3 in DNA: TGTGCCAGCAGCTTGACGTCTGGGACAGACCTAAGTGTCTATGGCTACACCTTC.

This clone was counted a single time. The chain links TRBV6-5 to TRBJ1-4; 9 positions agree with TRBD1. Losses at the gene ends were 4 bases for V and 8 bases for J; bases not matched to a gene: 5. The CDR3 is made up of 14 amino acids. Germline V CDR1 and CDR2: MNHEY, SVGAGI. CDR3 residues: CASSFRQGGEKLFF. The CDR3 coding sequence is TGTGCCAGCAGTTTCCGACAGGGGGGGGAAAAACTGTTTTTT.

This chain links TRBV24-1 with TRBJ1-5; D is ambiguous. The CDR3 is made up of 14 amino acids. Trimming pared 6 bases from V and 0 bases from J, leaving 8 bases between. Per germline, CDR1 KGHDR and CDR2 SFDVKD. The CDR3 protein is CATSRRNSNQPQHF. CDR3 DNA: TGTGCCACCAGTCGACGGAATAGCAATCAGCCCCAGCATTTT.

The rearrangement joins TRBV28 to TRBJ2-7, with D possibly TRBD2 on 7 matching bases. In germline, CDR1 is MDHEN, CDR2 SYDVKM. Trimming left V 7 bases short and J 7 bases short, with 29 bases between. The CDR3 length is 17 residues. CDR3 in amino acids: CASTSLGDKTSPSEQYF. CDR3 bases: TGTGCCAGCACCTCCCTGGGGGACAAGACTAGCCCCAGTGAGCAGTACTTC.

The V gene is TRBV7-2, the J gene TRBJ2-1, with D unclear. Trimming removed 5 bases at V and 7 bases at J, with 15 bases between. The germline V gene encodes CDR1 SGHTA and CDR2 FQGNSA. This CDR3 contains 14 residues. CDR3 amino acids: CASSPQLRVNEQFF. In nucleotides, the CDR3 is TGTGCCAGCAGCCCCCAGTTGAGAGTAAATGAGCAGTTCTTC.

This chain connects TRBV30 to TRBJ1-1; no reliable D call. V was shortened by 4 bases and J by 1 base, with 10 bases between the two germline ends. From germline, CDR1 is GTSNPN and CDR2 SVGIG (reference sequence). The CDR3 runs to 13 residues. CDR3 coding DNA: TGTGCCTGGATAGGGTTCAAGAACACTGAAGCTTTCTTT. Translating gives CAWIGFKNTEAFF. The variable domain in full, with the rest retrieved from reference TRBV30 and TRBJ1-1, is SQTIHQWPATLVQPVGSPLSLECTVEGTSNPNLYWYRQAAGRGLQLLFYSVGIGQISSEVPQNLSASRPQDRQFILSSKKLLLSDSGFYLCAWIGFKNTEAFFGQGTRLTVV.

The chain uses TRBV30 and TRBJ1-6; D possibly corresponds to TRBD1 (5 bases). The CDR3 runs 14 residues. Germline values: CDR1 GTSNPN, CDR2 SVGIG (reference sequence). Deletions cut 3 bases from V and 10 bases from J, with 16 bases between. The CDR3 loop is CAWRSRGPVSPLHF. CDR3 sequence (DNA): TGTGCCTGGAGGTCTAGGGGCCCAGTATCACCCCTCCACTTT.

V usage is TRBV18 and J usage is TRBJ1-6; D is unclear. This CDR3 contains 18 residues. Germline CDR1 and CDR2: KGHSH and LQKENI. Trimming removed 3 bases at V and 0 bases at J, with 15 bases between. CDR3 residues: CASSPNSHGSSYNSPLHF. DNA for the CDR3: TGTGCCAGCTCACCTAACTCCCATGGGAGCTCCTATAATTCACCCCTCCACTTT.

The V gene is TRBV6-5, the J gene TRBJ2-5; 10 nucleotides match TRBD1. The CDR3 runs to 14 residues. With V trimmed by 11 bases and J by 3 bases, 9 bases remained unmatched. The germline V gene has CDR1 MNHEY and CDR2 SVGAGI. The CDR3 DNA sequence: TGTGCCGGAGGGACAGGGGTTCTCAAAGAGACCCAGTACTTC. Translation gives CAGGTGVLKETQYF.

This clone was recorded once. This sequence joins TRBV9 and TRBJ2-7, with D perhaps given as TRBD1 or TRBD2 (5 bases each). The CDR3 spans 14 residues. Germline V lookup: CDR1 SGDLS, CDR2 YYNGEE. V lost 0 bases and J 7 bases, leaving 14 bases between the germline ends. This chain's CDR3 is CASSVAPGAREQYF. The CDR3 DNA reads as TGTGCCAGCAGCGTAGCTCCCGGGGCTCGGGAGCAGTACTTC.

This clone has just a few counts. This chain uses TRBV4-2 with TRBJ2-7; 12 nucleotides align to TRBD1. The CDR3 loop spans 15 amino acids. Germline V CDR1 and CDR2: LGHNA, YNFKEQ. Trimming cost V 0 bases and J 9 bases; bases outside gene matches: 6. CDR3 nucleotide sequence: TGTGCCAGCAGCCAAGATGGGACAGGGGGCGTGGGGCAGTACTTC. Its protein product is CASSQDGTGGVGQYF.

This rearrangement joins TRBV7-9 to TRBJ1-5; D is ambiguous. V was clipped by 3 bases and J by 7 bases, with 10 bases between them. The CDR3 sequence is 13 residues long. Germline CDR1 reads SEHNR; CDR2 reads FQNEAQ (reference sequence). The chain's CDR3 is CASSFAQDQPQHF. The CDR3 bases are TGTGCCAGCAGCTTCGCCCAGGACCAGCCCCAGCATTTT.

The J gene is TRBJ1-1, the V gene TRBV9; 11 nucleotides line up with TRBD1. CDR3 length equals 16 residues. Germline V lookup: CDR1 SGDLS, CDR2 YYNGEE. The J segment lost 1 base and the V segment lost 4 bases, leaving 6 bases of the junction unmatched. Here the CDR3 reads CASSRGQGAGNTEAFF. The CDR3 DNA is TGTGCCAGCAGCCGCGGACAGGGGGCGGGGAACACTGAAGCTTTCTTT.

This chain uses TRBV24-1 with TRBJ2-2; tentatively, D is TRBD1 or TRBD2 (5 bases each). Germline CDR1 reads KGHDR; CDR2 reads SFDVKD. V was pared by 1 base and J by 4 bases, with 15 bases between. CDR3 size: 17 residues. CDR3 in amino acids: CATSDFSGRSGTGELFF. DNA for the CDR3: TGTGCCACCAGTGATTTTTCGGGGCGCTCAGGCACCGGGGAGCTGTTTTTT.

The sample holds one count of this clone. This chain joins TRBV6-5 and TRBJ1-1; D is uncertain. The germline V gene has CDR1 MNHEY and CDR2 SVGAGI. Trimming pared 6 bases from V and 4 bases from J, leaving 9 bases between. The CDR3 is made up of 12 amino acids. The CDR3 nucleotides are TGTGCCAGCAGGACGCCTGGCACTGAAGCTTTCTTT. It encodes CASRTPGTEAFF.

V usage is TRBV6-4 and J usage is TRBJ2-1; D gene ambiguous. CDR1 MRHNA and CDR2 SNTAGT come from the germline V gene. Trimming pared 7 bases from V and 6 bases from J, leaving 13 bases between. The CDR3 length is 13 residues. The chain's CDR3 is CASTARRFNEQFF. The CDR3, as DNA: TGTGCCAGCACTGCGCGAAGATTCAATGAGCAGTTCTTC.

This clone was found a few times. The chain carries TRBV19 and TRBJ1-1; D possibly corresponds to TRBD1 (6 bases). Germline CDR1 reads LNHDA; CDR2 reads SQIVND (reference sequence). The CDR3 consists of 17 residues. Trimming shortened V by 0 bases and J by 1 base, and 15 bases separated the two germline ends. CDR3 amino acids: CASSIDPPGAWNTEAFF. The CDR3 coding sequence is TGTGCCAGTAGTATAGATCCCCCGGGGGCATGGAACACTGAAGCTTTCTTT.

The V call is TRBV5-1, the J call TRBJ2-3; 14 bases line up with TRBD2. CDR1 and CDR2 from the germline V gene are SGHRS and YFSETQ. The CDR3 consists of 18 residues. J was trimmed by 1 base and V by 2 bases; bases with no gene match: 6. The CDR3 DNA sequence: TGCGCCAGCAGCTTTTGGACTAGCGGGGGGCCGCGCACAGATACGCAGTATTTT. Amino acids: CASSFWTSGGPRTDTQYF. The whole variable domain, remainder taken from reference TRBV5-1 and TRBJ2-3, is KAGVTQTPRYLIKTRGQQVTLSCSPISGHRSVSWYQQTPGQGLQFLFEYFSETQRNKGNFPGRFSGRQFSNSRSEMNVSTLELGDSALYLCASSFWTSGGPRTDTQYFGPGTRLTVL.

As DNA, the CDR3 is TGTGCCAGCAGCGTAGAGTATAGCACGGAGACCCAGTACTTC. Amino acids: CASSVEYSTETQYF. The V and J genes are TRBV9 and TRBJ2-5; no firm D call. The V gene lost 0 bases and the J gene lost 5 bases, with 11 bases spanning the gap. Germline V CDR1 and CDR2: SGDLS, YYNGEE. This CDR3 region has 14 residues.

CDR3 loop: CASSHRPDSPLHF. Written as DNA, the CDR3 is TGTGCCAGCAGCCATCGGCCCGATTCACCCCTCCACTTT. V is TRBV13 and J is TRBJ1-6; D uncertain. Germline values: CDR1 PRHDT, CDR2 FYEKMQ (reference sequence). The CDR3 runs 13 residues. Trimming left V 5 bases short and J 8 bases short, with 10 bases between.

This chain connects TRBV5-1 to TRBJ2-2; 8 bases line up with TRBD1. Germline V gene sequence: CDR1 SGHRS, CDR2 YFSETQ. The CDR3 runs to 14 residues. V was clipped by 4 bases and J by 4 bases; unmatched bases: 3. The CDR3 protein is CASSETGVTGELFF. DNA for the CDR3: TGCGCCAGCAGCGAGACAGGGGTCACCGGGGAGCTGTTTTTT.

CDR3 nucleotide sequence: TGTGCCAGCAGCTTTACGGCACAGCTAGAAGCTTTCTTT. The encoded protein is CASSFTAQLEAFF. The V and J genes are TRBV5-5 and TRBJ1-1; D uncertain. V was pared by 2 bases and J by 8 bases, with 13 bases between. The germline V gene has CDR1 SGHKS and CDR2 YYEKEE (reference sequence). The CDR3 is 13 amino acids.